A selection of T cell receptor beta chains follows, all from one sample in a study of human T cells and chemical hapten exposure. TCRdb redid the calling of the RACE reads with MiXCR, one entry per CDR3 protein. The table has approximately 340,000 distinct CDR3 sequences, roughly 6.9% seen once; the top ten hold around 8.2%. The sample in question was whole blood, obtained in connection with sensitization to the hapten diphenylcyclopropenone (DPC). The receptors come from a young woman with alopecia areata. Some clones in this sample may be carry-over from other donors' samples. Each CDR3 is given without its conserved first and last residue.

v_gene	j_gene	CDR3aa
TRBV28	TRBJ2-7	ASRLAGGDEQY
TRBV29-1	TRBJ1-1	SVGQGQGAF
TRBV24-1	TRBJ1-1	ATSDPWTGRAF
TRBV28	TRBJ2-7	ASTPTGHYEQY
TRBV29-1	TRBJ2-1	SVEVWGGALF
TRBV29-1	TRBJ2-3	SVDRGTQY
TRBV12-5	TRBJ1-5	ASAVNQPQH
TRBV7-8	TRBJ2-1	ASSLVLAGYNEQF
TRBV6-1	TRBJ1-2	ASSLNNGQDYGYT
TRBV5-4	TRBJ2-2	ASSFLGANTGELF
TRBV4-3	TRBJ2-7	ASSQFETGAYEQY
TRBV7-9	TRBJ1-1	ASSSDPGSEAF
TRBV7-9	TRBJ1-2	ASSSQGASYGYT
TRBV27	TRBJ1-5	AGRMGDQPQH
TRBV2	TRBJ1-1	ASSAGGHGMNTEAF
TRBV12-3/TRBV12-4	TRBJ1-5	ASSLLGPIGNQPQH
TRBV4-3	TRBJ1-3	ASSQVLGAGNTIY
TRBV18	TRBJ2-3	ASSPWGSGRTDTQY
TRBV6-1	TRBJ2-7	ASSESRADLYEQY
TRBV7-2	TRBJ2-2	ASSLVRTNTGELF